These 23 T cell receptor beta chains originate from one sample sequenced in a study of cytomegalovirus exposure and HLA in healthy donors. PCR used 60 Vbeta primers and 13 Jbeta primers. Sequencing used immunoSEQ multiplex PCR; TCRdb keeps in-frame clones, though not all of them. The sample has roughly 150,000 clones; 65% to 80% are singletons. The material sequenced was PBMCs. These receptor sequences come from a woman in her thirties or forties in good health and CMV-seropositive.

The V call is TRBV18, the J call TRBJ1-1, with 9 nucleotides matching TRBD1. The CDR3 extends over 14 amino acids. Germline-derived CDR1 and CDR2 are KGHSH and LQKENI. The ends lost 6 bases at V and 5 bases at J; junction bases unmatched: 7. This chain's CDR3 is CASSPNRGRTEAFF. DNA of the CDR3: TGTGCCAGCTCCCCTAACAGGGGGCGGACTGAAGCTTTCTTT.

The chain is built from TRBV9 and TRBJ1-6; D ambiguous. The germline V gene has CDR1 SGDLS and CDR2 YYNGEE. Trimming took off 0 bases at V and 8 bases at J, with 9 bases between the two ends. This CDR3 has 14 residues. The CDR3 loop is CASSVGAGHSPLHF. In DNA form, the CDR3 reads TGTGCCAGCAGCGTAGGGGCAGGTCATTCACCCCTCCACTTT.

V is TRBV6-6 and J is TRBJ1-2; the D gene is possibly TRBD1 (6 bases). The V gene's germline CDR1 is MNHNY and CDR2 SVGAGI (reference sequence). CDR3 length: 13 residues. V lost 6 bases, J lost 4 bases, and 12 bases lay in between. The CDR3 protein is CASSLDSLYGYTF. CDR3 DNA: TGTGCCAGCAGCTTGGACAGCCTCTATGGCTACACCTTC.

This clone was counted between two and nine times. This sequence joins TRBV5-1 and TRBJ2-2; D might be TRBD2 (6 bases). This CDR3 has 13 residues. From germline, CDR1 is SGHRS and CDR2 YFSETQ. Trimming removed 3 bases at V and 6 bases at J, with 9 bases between. CDR3 nucleotide sequence: TGCGCCAGCAGCTCGGGGGTTGCCGGGGAGCTGTTTTTT. Translating gives CASSSGVAGELFF.

This clone was counted only a few times. The V call is TRBV5-6, the J call TRBJ1-1, with D uncertain. The CDR3 extends over 15 amino acids. Trimming stripped 1 base from V and 5 bases from J, with 15 bases between. CDR1 and CDR2 (germline): SGHDT, YYEEEE. CDR3 protein: CASSLRGFMGTEAFF. For the CDR3, the DNA is TGTGCCAGCAGCTTGCGGGGATTCATGGGGACTGAAGCTTTCTTT.

This rearrangement joins TRBV4-3 to TRBJ2-1, with 9 bases aligning to TRBD2. This CDR3 is 15 amino acids long. The germline V gene encodes CDR1 LGHNA and CDR2 YSLEER. With 4 bases clipped from V and 6 bases from J, the junction kept 7 bases outside the gene matches. The CDR3 coding sequence is TGCGCCAGCAGCCGAACGATGGGACTAGCCAATGAGCAGTTCTTC. Its translation: CASSRTMGLANEQFF.

The chain carries TRBV4-1 and TRBJ1-1, with 8 bases that match TRBD1. The germline V gene encodes CDR1 MGHRA and CDR2 YSYEKL. The CDR3 has 15 residues. Trimming at V came to 4 bases and at J to 3 bases, leaving 7 bases not matched to a gene. As DNA, the CDR3 is TGCGCCAGCAGCCGGAGGACAGGGTCTGACACTGAAGCTTTCTTT. Protein product: CASSRRTGSDTEAFF.

This clone was seen just once. V usage is TRBV7-8 and J usage is TRBJ1-5; D is unresolved. CDR1 is SGHVS, CDR2 FQNEAQ, per germline. Trimming took 5 bases from V and 6 from J, leaving 11 bases between them. The CDR3 has 13 amino acids. The CDR3: CASSPRSGQPQHF. CDR3 bases: TGTGCCAGCAGCCCACGGAGTGGTCAGCCCCAGCATTTT.

The chain recombines TRBV9 with TRBJ1-4, with D unclear. This CDR3 comprises 16 residues. With 2 bases removed from V and 6 bases from J, the gap between germline ends came to 17 bases. The V gene's germline CDR1 is SGDLS and CDR2 YYNGEE. DNA of the CDR3: TGTGCCAGCAGCGTCGGAGGAGGCGCCCTGCATGAAAAACTGTTTTTT. This sequence encodes CASSVGGGALHEKLFF.

The genes are TRBV7-2 and TRBJ1-1; perhaps TRBD1 as D (6 bases). The CDR3 extends over 15 amino acids. Trimming took 2 bases from V and 3 from J, leaving 13 bases between them. The V gene's germline CDR1 is SGHTA and CDR2 FQGNSA. The CDR3 DNA reads TGTGCCAGCAGCTTAAGGTTGGGGGCCCACACTGAAGCTTTCTTT. It codes for CASSLRLGAHTEAFF.

The chain uses TRBV21-1 and TRBJ2-6; the table's D call, TRBD1, was not checked against the DNA. TRBV21-1 is described as a pseudogene. The CDR3 contains 12 residues. CDR3 DNA: TGTGCCAGCAGCAATCAGGACAGGCCGATTCTTTTC. Protein sequence: CASSNQDRPILF.

The rearrangement links TRBV6-1 to TRBJ1-6; possibly TRBD1 for D (5 bases). CDR3 length: 14 amino acids. CDR1 is MNHNS, CDR2 SASEGT, per germline. The V gene lost 4 bases and the J gene lost 10 bases, with 14 bases spanning the gap. The CDR3 sequence is CASSGDVAGSPLHF. DNA of the CDR3: TGTGCCAGCAGTGGGGACGTAGCGGGATCACCCCTCCACTTT.

The rearrangement links TRBV6-1 to TRBJ1-1; D gene unclear. CDR1 MNHNS and CDR2 SASEGT come from the germline V gene. The ends were cut back, 5 bases at V and 0 bases at J, with 10 bases in the middle. The CDR3 covers 14 residues. The CDR3 bases are TGTGCCAGCAGTACGAGATTCATGAACACTGAAGCTTTCTTT. This sequence encodes CASSTRFMNTEAFF.

J is TRBJ1-1 and V is TRBV5-1; 7 nucleotides agree with TRBD1. CDR3 length: 19 amino acids. Germline V gives CDR1 SGHRS, CDR2 YFSETQ. V lost 2 bases, J lost 0 bases, and 16 bases stayed unmatched. CDR3 sequence: CASSLHPATGSHMNTEAFF. In nucleotides, the CDR3 is TGCGCCAGCAGCTTACACCCCGCGACAGGGTCCCACATGAACACTGAAGCTTTCTTT. The full variable domain, rest sourced from reference TRBV5-1 and TRBJ1-1, is KAGVTQTPRYLIKTRGQQVTLSCSPISGHRSVSWYQQTPGQGLQFLFEYFSETQRNKGNFPGRFSGRQFSNSRSEMNVSTLELGDSALYLCASSLHPATGSHMNTEAFFGQGTRLTVV.

The rearrangement joins TRBV5-1 to TRBJ1-2; 7 positions match TRBD1. The CDR3 length is 14 residues. Germline assignment: CDR1 SGHRS and CDR2 YFSETQ. V lost 3 bases, J lost 2 bases, and 4 bases stayed unmatched. The CDR3 coding sequence is TGCGCCAGCAGCTCCGGGACAGCCAACTATGGCTACACCTTC. Amino acid sequence: CASSSGTANYGYTF. Combining the CDR3 with reference TRBV5-1 and TRBJ1-2 gives the whole variable domain KAGVTQTPRYLIKTRGQQVTLSCSPISGHRSVSWYQQTPGQGLQFLFEYFSETQRNKGNFPGRFSGRQFSNSRSEMNVSTLELGDSALYLCASSSGTANYGYTFGSGTRLTVV.

CDR3 bases: TGCGCCAGCAGCTCCACGGGCGGGGGCGGGGATACGCAGTATTTT. Amino acid sequence: CASSSTGGGGDTQYF. The chain combines TRBV5-1 with TRBJ2-3; a possible D gene is TRBD2 (7 bases). Deletions cut 3 bases from V and 6 bases from J, with 17 bases between. The germline gives CDR1 SGHRS, CDR2 YFSETQ. The CDR3 contains 15 residues.

Concerning this clone: Germline is not matched at one junction end, which may reflect a read error. This sequence joins TRBV7-9 and TRBJ1-1, with D perhaps matching TRBD1 (6 bases). Per germline, CDR1 SEHNR and CDR2 FQNEAQ (reference sequence). The CDR3 has 12 residues. This CDR3 is CSSSLDRTEAFF. CDR3 DNA: TGTTCCAGCAGCTTGGACAGAACTGAAGCTTTCTTT.

The rearrangement joins TRBV11-2 to TRBJ2-5; TRBD1 aligns across 8 bases. CDR1 and CDR2 from the germline V gene are SGHAT and FQNNGV. The CDR3 runs to 13 residues. The V gene end was trimmed by 6 bases and the J gene end by 5 bases; junction bases not matched to a gene: 5. The CDR3, as DNA: TGTGCCAGCAGGAGGACAGGGAGGGAGACCCAGTACTTC. It encodes CASRRTGRETQYF.

CDR3 bases: TGCGCCAGCAGCCAAGTCCAGCCCGGGACAGGGGCAGAGACCCAGTACTTC. It is translated as CASSQVQPGTGAETQYF. This chain joins TRBV4-3 and TRBJ2-5, with 10 bases fitting TRBD1. Germline assignment: CDR1 LGHNA and CDR2 YSLEER. The V segment lost 1 base and the J segment 4 bases; nucleotides outside the gene matches: 9. The CDR3 has 17 amino acids.

V usage is TRBV19 and J usage is TRBJ1-1; D is uncertain. V was clipped by 9 bases and J by 5 bases, with 10 bases between them. This CDR3 is built from 11 residues. Germline CDR1 and CDR2: LNHDA and SQIVND (reference sequence). CDR3 sequence: CASLFETEAFF. CDR3 DNA sequence: TGTGCCAGCCTCTTTGAGACTGAAGCTTTCTTT.

This clone has just one count. The rearrangement joins TRBV2 to TRBJ2-2; D is unresolved. CDR1 is SNHLY, CDR2 FYNNEI, per germline. This CDR3 has 15 residues. V was clipped by 2 bases and J by 0 bases, with 7 bases between them. As DNA, the CDR3 is TGTGCCAGCAGTGAATTTTCTTCGAACACCGGGGAGCTGTTTTTT. This sequence encodes CASSEFSSNTGELFF.

This clone was recorded only once. The genes are TRBV6-4 and TRBJ1-1; D uncertain. The CDR3 contains 16 residues. CDR1 is MRHNA and CDR2 is SNTAGT in the germline V gene. Trimming stripped 5 bases from V and 5 bases from J, with 21 bases between. CDR3 DNA sequence: TGTGCCAGCAGTCGAGAGGAGGGCGCATTGGGTACTGAAGCTTTCTTT. Translated: CASSREEGALGTEAFF.

This chain links TRBV30 with TRBJ1-1, with D tentatively TRBD1 (5 bases). Germline V gene sequence: CDR1 GTSNPN, CDR2 SVGIG (reference sequence). The CDR3 is 14 residues long. V lost 1 base and J 0 bases, leaving 9 bases between the germline ends. CDR3 loop: CAWSGQTMNTEAFF. Here the CDR3 DNA reads TGTGCCTGGAGTGGACAGACCATGAACACTGAAGCTTTCTTT.